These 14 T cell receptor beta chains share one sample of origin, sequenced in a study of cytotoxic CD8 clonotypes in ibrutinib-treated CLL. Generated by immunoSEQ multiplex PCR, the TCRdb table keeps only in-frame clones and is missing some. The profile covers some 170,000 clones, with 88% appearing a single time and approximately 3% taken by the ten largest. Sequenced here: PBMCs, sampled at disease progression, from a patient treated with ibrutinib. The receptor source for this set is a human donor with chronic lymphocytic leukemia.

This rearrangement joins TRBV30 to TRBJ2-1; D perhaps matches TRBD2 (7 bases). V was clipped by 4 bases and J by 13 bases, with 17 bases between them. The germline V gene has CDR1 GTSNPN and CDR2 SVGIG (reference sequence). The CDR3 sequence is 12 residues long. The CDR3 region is CAWIGLGGVQFF. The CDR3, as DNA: TGTGCCTGGATTGGCCTAGGGGGGGTCCAGTTCTTC.

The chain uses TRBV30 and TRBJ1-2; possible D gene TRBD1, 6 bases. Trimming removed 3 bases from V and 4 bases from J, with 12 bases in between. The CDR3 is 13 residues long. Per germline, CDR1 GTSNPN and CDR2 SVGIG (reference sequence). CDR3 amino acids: CAWRPGAVYGYTF. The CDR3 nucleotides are TGTGCCTGGAGGCCGGGGGCCGTCTATGGCTACACCTTC.

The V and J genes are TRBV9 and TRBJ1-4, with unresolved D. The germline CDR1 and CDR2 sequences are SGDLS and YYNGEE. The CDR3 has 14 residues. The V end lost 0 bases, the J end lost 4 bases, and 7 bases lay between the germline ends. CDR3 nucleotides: TGTGCCAGCAGCGTAGGTCCGAATAATGAAAAACTGTTTTTT. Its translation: CASSVGPNNEKLFF.

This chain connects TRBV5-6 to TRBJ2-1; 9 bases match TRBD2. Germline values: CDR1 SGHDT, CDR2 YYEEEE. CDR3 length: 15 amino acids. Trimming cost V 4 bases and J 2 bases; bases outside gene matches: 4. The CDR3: CASSGAGGPYNEQFF. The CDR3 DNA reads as TGTGCCAGCAGCGGGGCGGGGGGGCCCTACAATGAGCAGTTCTTC.

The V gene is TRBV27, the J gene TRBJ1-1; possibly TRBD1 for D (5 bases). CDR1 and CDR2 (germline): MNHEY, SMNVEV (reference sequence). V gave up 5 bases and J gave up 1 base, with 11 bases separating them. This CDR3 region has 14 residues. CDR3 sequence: CASSPGTWNTEAFF. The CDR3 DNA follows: TGTGCCAGCAGTCCAGGGACGTGGAACACTGAAGCTTTCTTT.

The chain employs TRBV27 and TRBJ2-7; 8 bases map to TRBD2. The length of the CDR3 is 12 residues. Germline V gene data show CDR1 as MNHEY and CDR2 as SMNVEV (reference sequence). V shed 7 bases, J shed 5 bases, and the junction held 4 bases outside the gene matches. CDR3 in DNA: TGTGCCAGCAAGACGGGGGGGAACGAGCAGTACTTC. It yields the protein CASKTGGNEQYF.

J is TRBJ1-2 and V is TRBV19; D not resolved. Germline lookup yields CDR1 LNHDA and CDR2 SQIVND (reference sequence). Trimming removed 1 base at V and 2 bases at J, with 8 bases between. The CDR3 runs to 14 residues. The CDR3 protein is CASSIGPGNYGYTF. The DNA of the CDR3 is TGTGCCAGTAGTATAGGTCCTGGAAACTATGGCTACACCTTC.

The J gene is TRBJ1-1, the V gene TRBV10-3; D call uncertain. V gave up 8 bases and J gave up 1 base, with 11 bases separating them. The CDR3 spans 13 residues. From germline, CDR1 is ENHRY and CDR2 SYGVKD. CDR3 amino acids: CAISAAENTEAFF. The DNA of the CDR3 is TGTGCCATCTCCGCTGCAGAGAACACTGAAGCTTTCTTT.

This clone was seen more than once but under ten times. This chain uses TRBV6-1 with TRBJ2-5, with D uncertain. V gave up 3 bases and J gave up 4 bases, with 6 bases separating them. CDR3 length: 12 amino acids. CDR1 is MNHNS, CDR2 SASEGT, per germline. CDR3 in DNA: TGTGCCAGCAGTGATGCCCCAGAGACCCAGTACTTC. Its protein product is CASSDAPETQYF.

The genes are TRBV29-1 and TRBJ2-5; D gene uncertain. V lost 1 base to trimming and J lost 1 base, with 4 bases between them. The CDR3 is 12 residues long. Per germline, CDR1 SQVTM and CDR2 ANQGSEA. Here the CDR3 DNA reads TGCAGCGTTGAAGGCTTCCAAGAGACCCAGTACTTC. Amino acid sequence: CSVEGFQETQYF. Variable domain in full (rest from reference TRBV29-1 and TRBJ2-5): SAVISQKPSRDICQRGTSLTIQCQVDSQVTMMFWYRQQPGQSLTLIATANQGSEATYESGFVIDKFPISRPNLTFSTLTVSNMSPEDSSIYLCSVEGFQETQYFGPGTRLLVL.

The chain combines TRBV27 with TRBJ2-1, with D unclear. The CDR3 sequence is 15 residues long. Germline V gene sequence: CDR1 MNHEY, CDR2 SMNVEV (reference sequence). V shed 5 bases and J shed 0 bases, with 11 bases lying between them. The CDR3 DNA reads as TGTGCCAGCAGTCTTGACGGCGCCTCCTACAATGAGCAGTTCTTC. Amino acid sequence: CASSLDGASYNEQFF.

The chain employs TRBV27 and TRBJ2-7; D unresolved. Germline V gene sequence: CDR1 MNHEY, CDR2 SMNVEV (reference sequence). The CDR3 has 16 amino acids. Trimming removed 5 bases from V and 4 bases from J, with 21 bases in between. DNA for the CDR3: TGTGCCAGCAGTCCCAGGTCGGCTAGTGATTTTTACGAGCAGTACTTC. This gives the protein CASSPRSASDFYEQYF.

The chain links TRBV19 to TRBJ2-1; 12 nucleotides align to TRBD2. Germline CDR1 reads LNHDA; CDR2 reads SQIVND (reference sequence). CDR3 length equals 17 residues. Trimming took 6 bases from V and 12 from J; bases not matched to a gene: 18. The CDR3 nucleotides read TGTGCCAGTAGCCCATCCGGGACTAGCGGGTCCCTTCTGGCGCAGTTCTTC. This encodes CASSPSGTSGSLLAQFF.

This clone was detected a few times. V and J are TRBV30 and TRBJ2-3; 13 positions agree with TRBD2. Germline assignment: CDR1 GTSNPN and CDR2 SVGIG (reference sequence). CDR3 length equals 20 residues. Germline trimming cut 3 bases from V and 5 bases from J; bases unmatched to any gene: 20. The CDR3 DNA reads TGTGCCTGGAGGGGGACAGGGATCGTGCGACTAGCGGGAGGTATAGATACGCAGTATTTT. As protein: CAWRGTGIVRLAGGIDTQYF.